The rows below give T cell receptor beta chains drawn from one sample of a study of shared clonotypes between healthy human individuals. Only in-frame clones appear in the TCRdb table, and some are missing; sequencing was by immunoSEQ multiplex PCR. The sample shows just over 95,000 clones, 67% of them seen only once. The sequenced material came from memory CD8+ T cells sorted from blood. These receptor sequences come from a man aged 25-40 years in good health. CDR3s include the opening cysteine and the closing phenylalanine or tryptophan. A D gene is named only where the DNA matches it firmly. Size is omitted from some rows. Given values are once, few, many or a class for expanded clones.

clone size: NA; V gene: TRBV27; J gene: TRBJ1-1; D gene: NA; CDR3 protein: CASSQGPRREAFF; CDR3 DNA: TGTGCCAGCAGCCAAGGACCTAGACGGGAAGCTTTCTTT
clone size: NA; V gene: TRBV7-9; J gene: TRBJ2-1; D gene: NA; CDR3 protein: CASSLAGSYNEQFF; CDR3 DNA: TGTGCCAGCAGCTTAGCGGGGTCCTACAATGAGCAGTTCTTC
clone size: NA; V gene: TRBV25-1; J gene: TRBJ2-3; D gene: TRBD2; CDR3 protein: CASSDGTGGVHSTDTQYF; CDR3 DNA: TGTGCCAGCAGTGACGGAACGGGAGGCGTCCATAGCACAGATACGCAGTATTTT
clone size: many; V gene: TRBV4-2; J gene: TRBJ2-6; D gene: TRBD1; CDR3 protein: CASSQWDSGSGANVLTF; CDR3 DNA: TGTGCCAGCAGCCAATGGGACAGCGGCTCTGGGGCCAACGTCCTGACTTTC
clone size: NA; V gene: TRBV6-4; J gene: TRBJ1-1; D gene: NA; CDR3 protein: CASSVEGENTEAFF; CDR3 DNA: TGTGCCAGCAGTGTCGAGGGTGAGAACACTGAAGCTTTCTTT
clone size: few; V gene: TRBV30; J gene: TRBJ2-5; D gene: TRBD2; CDR3 protein: CAWTISGGIGETQYF; CDR3 DNA: TGTGCCTGGACGATCTCCGGGGGGATCGGGGAGACCCAGTACTTC
clone size: NA; V gene: TRBV10-3; J gene: TRBJ1-1; D gene: TRBD1; CDR3 protein: CATWTGAGINTEAFF; CDR3 DNA: TGTGCCACTTGGACAGGGGCTGGGATCAACACTGAAGCTTTCTTT
clone size: few; V gene: TRBV6-5; J gene: TRBJ2-7; D gene: NA; CDR3 protein: CASSYYSSYEQYF; CDR3 DNA: TGTGCCAGCAGTTACTACAGCTCCTACGAGCAGTACTTC
clone size: many; V gene: TRBV5-1; J gene: TRBJ2-7; D gene: NA; CDR3 protein: CASSLYTGEVYEQYF; CDR3 DNA: TGCGCCAGCAGCTTGTATACGGGAGAGGTCTACGAGCAGTACTTC
clone size: NA; V gene: TRBV28; J gene: TRBJ1-2; D gene: NA; CDR3 protein: CASGIMGGYTF; CDR3 DNA: TGTGCCAGCGGGATAATGGGCGGCTACACCTTC
clone size: NA; V gene: TRBV6-5; J gene: TRBJ2-7; D gene: NA; CDR3 protein: CASSSLYEQYF; CDR3 DNA: TGTGCCAGCAGTTCGCTCTACGAGCAGTACTTC
clone size: NA; V gene: TRBV7-2; J gene: TRBJ2-7; D gene: NA; CDR3 protein: CASSLEGVQYF; CDR3 DNA: TGTGCCAGCAGCTTAGAAGGTGTGCAGTACTTC
clone size: few; V gene: TRBV7-9; J gene: TRBJ2-7; D gene: NA; CDR3 protein: CASSLPLTGLDEQYF; CDR3 DNA: TGTGCCAGCAGCCTACCCTTGACAGGCCTCGACGAGCAGTACTTC
clone size: few; V gene: TRBV25-1; J gene: TRBJ1-4; D gene: NA; CDR3 protein: CASSAGGLNEKLFF; CDR3 DNA: TGTGCCAGCAGTGCTGGGGGCTTGAATGAAAAACTGTTTTTT
clone size: NA; V gene: TRBV6-4; J gene: TRBJ2-1; D gene: TRBD1; CDR3 protein: CASSDSGDRGNEQFF; CDR3 DNA: TGTGCCAGCAGTGACTCGGGGGACAGAGGCAATGAGCAGTTCTTC
clone size: NA; V gene: TRBV5-1; J gene: TRBJ1-6; D gene: TRBD1; CDR3 protein: CASSLEGGRLTDSPLHF; CDR3 DNA: TGCGCCAGCAGCTTGGAAGGGGGCCGACTTACCGATTCACCCCTCCACTTT
clone size: NA; V gene: TRBV11-2; J gene: TRBJ2-3; D gene: TRBD2; CDR3 protein: CASSGGRGPGDTQYF; CDR3 DNA: TGTGCCAGCAGCGGCGGGAGAGGGCCAGGAGATACGCAGTATTTT
clone size: NA; V gene: TRBV7-2; J gene: TRBJ2-3; D gene: NA; CDR3 protein: CASSLITSSTDTQYF; CDR3 DNA: TGTGCCAGCAGCCTTATTACCTCTAGCACAGATACGCAGTATTTT
clone size: few; V gene: TRBV5-5; J gene: TRBJ1-4; D gene: NA; CDR3 protein: CASSPLITGQKLFF; CDR3 DNA: TGTGCCAGCAGCCCCCTTATTACAGGGCAAAAACTGTTTTTT
clone size: once; V gene: TRBV7-8; J gene: TRBJ2-3; D gene: NA; CDR3 protein: CASSLAYGSASTDTQYF; CDR3 DNA: TGTGCCAGCAGCTTAGCGTATGGCAGCGCTAGCACAGATACGCAGTATTTT
clone size: NA; V gene: TRBV25-1; J gene: TRBJ2-5; D gene: NA; CDR3 protein: CASSDGSKEGDKETQYF; CDR3 DNA: TGTGCCAGCAGTGATGGATCCAAGGAAGGGGATAAAGAGACCCAGTACTTC
clone size: NA; V gene: TRBV30; J gene: TRBJ1-1; D gene: NA; CDR3 protein: CAWFSGVGNTEAFF; CDR3 DNA: TGTGCCTGGTTTTCAGGGGTTGGGAACACTGAAGCTTTCTTT
clone size: once; V gene: TRBV10-3; J gene: TRBJ2-7; D gene: NA; CDR3 protein: CAIRPRDTIYEQYF; CDR3 DNA: TGTGCCATTAGACCGCGGGACACAATCTACGAGCAGTACTTC
clone size: few; V gene: TRBV19; J gene: TRBJ2-1; D gene: TRBD2; CDR3 protein: CASSIAGEQFF; CDR3 DNA: TGTGCCAGTTCTATAGCGGGAGAGCAGTTCTTC
clone size: NA; V gene: TRBV7-9; J gene: TRBJ2-7; D gene: TRBD1; CDR3 protein: CASSRPTGVLGEQYF; CDR3 DNA: TGTGCCAGCAGCCGACCTACAGGGGTACTAGGTGAGCAGTACTTC
clone size: few; V gene: TRBV11-2; J gene: TRBJ2-5; D gene: NA; CDR3 protein: CASSLEWAGTIGETQYF; CDR3 DNA: TGTGCCAGCAGCTTAGAATGGGCGGGAACGATAGGAGAGACCCAGTACTTC
clone size: few; V gene: TRBV27; J gene: TRBJ2-3; D gene: TRBD2; CDR3 protein: CASAWTSGDGGTDTQYF; CDR3 DNA: TGTGCCAGCGCTTGGACTAGCGGGGACGGAGGAACAGATACGCAGTATTTT
clone size: NA; V gene: TRBV21-1; J gene: TRBJ1-5; D gene: NA; CDR3 protein: CASRKRLATLAHQPQHF; CDR3 DNA: TGTGCCAGCAGAAAGAGACTAGCTACATTGGCACATCAGCCCCAGCATTTT
clone size: NA; V gene: TRBV29-1; J gene: TRBJ2-7; D gene: TRBD1; CDR3 protein: CSAARQGDEQYF; CDR3 DNA: TGCAGCGCGGCCCGACAGGGTGACGAGCAGTACTTC
clone size: NA; V gene: TRBV12-5; J gene: TRBJ2-3; D gene: NA; CDR3 protein: CASGQGPTDTQYF; CDR3 DNA: TGTGCTAGTGGACAGGGACCCACAGATACGCAGTATTTT
clone size: few; V gene: TRBV10-3; J gene: TRBJ1-2; D gene: NA; CDR3 protein: CAISVGGTLNYGYTF; CDR3 DNA: TGTGCCATCAGTGTCGGAGGGACCCTCAACTATGGCTACACCTTC
clone size: NA; V gene: TRBV5-1; J gene: TRBJ1-1; D gene: NA; CDR3 protein: CASSLASQGGAEAFF; CDR3 DNA: TGCGCCAGCAGTTTGGCAAGTCAGGGCGGCGCTGAAGCTTTCTTT
clone size: many; V gene: TRBV6-6; J gene: TRBJ1-1; D gene: NA; CDR3 protein: CASSSISGDTEAFF; CDR3 DNA: TGTGCCAGCAGCTCTATATCAGGGGATACTGAAGCTTTCTTT
clone size: NA; V gene: TRBV27; J gene: TRBJ1-2; D gene: NA; CDR3 protein: CASSSLTGHGYTF; CDR3 DNA: TGTGCCAGCAGTTCCCTGACCGGGCATGGCTACACCTTC
clone size: NA; V gene: TRBV19; J gene: TRBJ1-1; D gene: TRBD1; CDR3 protein: CASRQTAGGVTEAFF; CDR3 DNA: TGTGCCAGTAGACAAACTGCAGGGGGGGTCACTGAAGCTTTCTTT
clone size: few; V gene: TRBV28; J gene: TRBJ2-5; D gene: NA; CDR3 protein: CASTGWEKGQETQYF; CDR3 DNA: TGTGCCAGCACAGGGTGGGAGAAAGGTCAAGAGACCCAGTACTTC
clone size: NA; V gene: TRBV5-1; J gene: TRBJ2-1; D gene: NA; CDR3 protein: CASSLGLGTTNEQFF; CDR3 DNA: TGCGCCAGCAGCTTGGGTCTGGGAACCACGAATGAGCAGTTCTTC
clone size: NA; V gene: TRBV6-5; J gene: TRBJ2-2; D gene: NA; CDR3 protein: CASRRDTGELFF; CDR3 DNA: TGTGCCAGCAGGAGGGACACCGGGGAGCTGTTTTTT
clone size: NA; V gene: TRBV27; J gene: TRBJ2-5; D gene: TRBD2; CDR3 protein: CASSFGVAGLETQYF; CDR3 DNA: TGTGCCAGCAGTTTTGGAGTAGCGGGATTGGAGACCCAGTACTTC
clone size: NA; V gene: TRBV7-9; J gene: TRBJ2-6; D gene: NA; CDR3 protein: CASSPTAIQFSGANVLTF; CDR3 DNA: TGTGCCAGCAGCCCGACAGCCATACAATTCTCTGGGGCCAACGTCCTGACTTTC
clone size: NA; V gene: TRBV5-1; J gene: TRBJ2-2; D gene: TRBD1; CDR3 protein: CASSPWTGGAGGTGELFF; CDR3 DNA: TGCGCCAGCAGCCCCTGGACAGGGGGCGCTGGGGGAACCGGGGAGCTGTTTTTT
clone size: few; V gene: TRBV7-6; J gene: TRBJ1-2; D gene: NA; CDR3 protein: CASSFGPSAQGVGYTF; CDR3 DNA: TGTGCCAGCAGCTTCGGGCCATCAGCCCAGGGCGTTGGCTACACCTTC
clone size: NA; V gene: TRBV7-6; J gene: TRBJ2-7; D gene: NA; CDR3 protein: CASSASEAYEQYF; CDR3 DNA: TGTGCCAGCAGCGCTAGCGAGGCCTACGAGCAGTACTTC
clone size: NA; V gene: TRBV29-1; J gene: TRBJ2-5; D gene: TRBD1; CDR3 protein: CSGETGAQETQYF; CDR3 DNA: TGCAGCGGGGAGACAGGGGCTCAAGAGACCCAGTACTTC
clone size: NA; V gene: TRBV28; J gene: TRBJ2-7; D gene: NA; CDR3 protein: CASSFGVYEQYF; CDR3 DNA: TGTGCCAGCAGTTTTGGGGTCTACGAGCAGTACTTC
clone size: many; V gene: TRBV6-4; J gene: TRBJ2-7; D gene: NA; CDR3 protein: CASSDSSSVQAPRSYEQYF; CDR3 DNA: TGTGCCAGCAGTGACTCTTCGAGCGTGCAGGCCCCCCGCTCCTACGAGCAGTACTTC
clone size: few; V gene: TRBV6-5; J gene: TRBJ2-1; D gene: TRBD2; CDR3 protein: CASSPGLDSYNEQFF; CDR3 DNA: TGTGCCAGCAGTCCCGGACTAGATTCTTACAATGAGCAGTTCTTC
clone size: NA; V gene: TRBV10-3; J gene: TRBJ2-7; D gene: NA; CDR3 protein: CAISDRTQAAYEQYF; CDR3 DNA: TGTGCCATCAGTGATAGGACGCAAGCCGCCTACGAGCAGTACTTC
clone size: NA; V gene: TRBV6-4; J gene: TRBJ2-1; D gene: TRBD2; CDR3 protein: CASSDSSGRADEQFF; CDR3 DNA: TGTGCCAGCAGTGACTCAAGCGGGAGGGCCGATGAGCAGTTCTTC
clone size: NA; V gene: TRBV7-2; J gene: TRBJ2-7; D gene: NA; CDR3 protein: CASSLGRSEQYF; CDR3 DNA: TGTGCCAGCAGCTTAGGACGATCCGAGCAGTACTTC
clone size: NA; V gene: TRBV10-3; J gene: TRBJ2-3; D gene: NA; CDR3 protein: CAIRDLTDTQYF; CDR3 DNA: TGTGCCATCAGGGACCTAACAGATACGCAGTATTTT
clone size: NA; V gene: TRBV7-8; J gene: TRBJ2-7; D gene: TRBD2; CDR3 protein: CASSPVWLAGGPPSSEQYF; CDR3 DNA: TGTGCCAGCAGCCCAGTGTGGTTAGCGGGAGGCCCCCCAAGTTCCGAGCAGTACTTC
clone size: few; V gene: TRBV27; J gene: TRBJ2-7; D gene: NA; CDR3 protein: CASSYGPDYEQYF; CDR3 DNA: TGTGCCAGCAGTTACGGGCCCGACTACGAGCAGTACTTC
clone size: NA; V gene: TRBV28; J gene: TRBJ1-4; D gene: NA; CDR3 protein: CASSLLTLPGAGEKLFF; CDR3 DNA: TGTGCCAGCAGTTTATTGACCCTCCCGGGGGCGGGTGAAAAACTGTTTTTT
clone size: few; V gene: TRBV28; J gene: TRBJ2-3; D gene: NA; CDR3 protein: CASSYGNTDTQYF; CDR3 DNA: TGTGCCAGCAGTTACGGGAATACAGATACGCAGTATTTT
clone size: once; V gene: TRBV28; J gene: TRBJ2-1; D gene: TRBD1; CDR3 protein: CASSSDRGLDNEQFF; CDR3 DNA: TGTGCCAGCAGTTCAGACAGGGGGCTTGACAATGAGCAGTTCTTC
clone size: NA; V gene: TRBV7-8; J gene: TRBJ2-3; D gene: NA; CDR3 protein: CASSLAGGGSTLAQYF; CDR3 DNA: TGTGCCAGCAGCTTAGCGGGAGGGGGTAGCACATTGGCGCAGTATTTT
clone size: NA; V gene: TRBV4-3; J gene: TRBJ1-1; D gene: NA; CDR3 protein: CASSPRTASTEAFF; CDR3 DNA: TGCGCCAGCAGCCCCCGGACAGCATCCACTGAAGCTTTCTTT
clone size: NA; V gene: TRBV19; J gene: TRBJ2-5; D gene: NA; CDR3 protein: CASSPSGGRGTQYF; CDR3 DNA: TGTGCCAGTAGTCCATCGGGTGGGCGGGGGACCCAGTACTTC